The 13 T cell receptor beta chains presented below share a single source sample, sequenced in a study of cytomegalovirus exposure and HLA in healthy donors. Sequenced by immunoSEQ multiplex PCR; TCRdb stores in-frame clones only, minus some. Seen here are under 250,000 clones, roughly 80% observed once, and the top ten hold 4.5% to 6%. What was sequenced was PBMCs. Receptors originate from a woman between 18 and 29 years old in good health and CMV-seronegative.

This clone was observed a few times. V is TRBV18 and J is TRBJ1-2; D perhaps matches TRBD1 (5 bases). Trimming shortened V by 2 bases and J by 5 bases, and 18 bases separated the two germline ends. Germline V gene sequence: CDR1 KGHSH, CDR2 LQKENI. This CDR3 is 16 amino acids long. The CDR3 sequence: CASSPKGPDSSYGYTF. The CDR3 nucleotides are TGTGCCAGCTCACCAAAGGGGCCCGACTCTTCTTATGGCTACACCTTC.

The chain recombines TRBV30 with TRBJ1-1, with 8 bases matching TRBD1. V shed 0 bases, J shed 1 base, and the junction held 1 base outside the gene matches. In germline, CDR1 is GTSNPN, CDR2 SVGIG (reference sequence). The CDR3 is 14 amino acids. In nucleotides, the CDR3 is TGTGCCTGGAGTGTAGGGACAGGGAACACTGAAGCTTTCTTT. Amino acid sequence: CAWSVGTGNTEAFF.

This clone showed up just a few times. CDR3 region: CACRPRLADYEQYF. The CDR3 DNA follows: TGTGCCTGTCGTCCCCGACTAGCGGACTACGAGCAGTACTTC. The chain carries TRBV30 and TRBJ2-7, with 9 bases matching TRBD2. The trim removed 6 bases at V and 3 bases at J, leaving 9 bases unmatched. The CDR3 runs to 14 residues. CDR1 and CDR2 (germline): GTSNPN, SVGIG (reference sequence).

This chain uses TRBV6-1 with TRBJ2-1; D not certain. Trimming took 3 bases from V and 7 from J, leaving 19 bases between them. The CDR3 extends over 16 amino acids. CDR1 and CDR2 (germline): MNHNS, SASEGT. The CDR3 DNA reads as TGTGCCAGCAGTGAGAAGTATGGCGCCGGTAGGAATGAGCAGTTCTTC. Translation: CASSEKYGAGRNEQFF.

The gene calls are TRBV7-2 and TRBJ2-5; TRBD2 agrees at 10 bases. CDR3 length: 15 amino acids. The ends lost 4 bases at V and 5 bases at J; junction bases unmatched: 7. Per germline, CDR1 SGHTA and CDR2 FQGNSA. The CDR3 sequence is CASSYTSGNYETQYF. Written as DNA, the CDR3 is TGTGCCAGCAGCTACACTAGCGGGAATTATGAGACCCAGTACTTC.

This clone was recorded a few times. V is TRBV7-4 and J is TRBJ2-1, with 7 bases lining up with TRBD2. Germline CDR1 SGHVT, CDR2 SQSDAQ. The CDR3 is 16 amino acids. V shed 1 base and J 10 bases; nucleotides not matched to a gene: 13. The DNA of the CDR3 is TGTGCCAGCAGCTTAGGGAGGACTAGGGGATCGCGGGAGCAGTTCTTC. This codes for CASSLGRTRGSREQFF.

The V gene is TRBV9, the J gene TRBJ1-4, with 7 bases fitting TRBD1. CDR1 and CDR2 (germline): SGDLS, YYNGEE. The CDR3 extends over 14 amino acids. The junction had 8 bases not matched to a gene; V was cut back by 5 bases and J by 7 bases. The CDR3 sequence: CASSRDRVPEKLFF. The CDR3 bases are TGTGCCAGCAGTCGCGACAGGGTGCCTGAAAAACTGTTTTTT.

The rearrangement links TRBV7-3 to TRBJ1-1; 7 bases match TRBD1. Germline CDR1 is SGHTA and CDR2 is FQGTGA. The CDR3 consists of 14 residues. Trimming took 6 bases from V and 0 from J; bases not matched to a gene: 4. The DNA for the CDR3 is TGTGCCAGCAGTTCAGACAGGGTGAACACTGAAGCTTTCTTT. This encodes CASSSDRVNTEAFF.

The chain couples TRBV15 to TRBJ2-7; no reliable D call. Per germline, CDR1 LNHNV and CDR2 YYDKDF (reference sequence). V lost 0 bases and J 3 bases, leaving 6 bases between the germline ends. This CDR3 has 13 residues. As DNA, the CDR3 is TGTGCCACCAGCAGAGACAGTTACTACGAGCAGTACTTC. Protein: CATSRDSYYEQYF.

The gene calls are TRBV13 and TRBJ1-1; D unclear. The V end was cut by 1 base, the J end by 4 bases, with 10 bases between. In germline, CDR1 is PRHDT, CDR2 FYEKMQ (reference sequence). This CDR3 is 14 amino acids long. CDR3 residues: CASSLDYMGTEAFF. DNA for the CDR3: TGTGCCAGCAGCTTAGACTATATGGGCACTGAAGCTTTCTTT.

The rearrangement joins TRBV7-8 to TRBJ2-7; D gene ambiguous. The germline gives CDR1 SGHVS, CDR2 FQNEAQ. The CDR3 extends over 13 amino acids. Trimming stripped 6 bases from V and 1 base from J, with 10 bases between. The CDR3: CASRPPESYEQYF. The CDR3, as DNA: TGTGCCAGCAGACCACCTGAATCCTACGAGCAGTACTTC.

The CDR3 region is CASSSVGRVYGYTF. For the CDR3, the DNA is TGTGCCAGCAGCTCCGTTGGCAGGGTCTATGGCTACACCTTC. The rearrangement uses TRBV11-2 and TRBJ1-2, with D possibly matching TRBD1 (5 bases). The CDR3 spans 14 residues. Trimming removed 4 bases at V and 4 bases at J, with 13 bases between. Germline values: CDR1 SGHAT, CDR2 FQNNGV.

This clone was detected only once. The chain links TRBV29-1 to TRBJ1-1; TRBD1 might be the D (5 bases). Trimming took 8 bases from V and 1 from J, leaving 11 bases between them. The CDR3 is made up of 12 amino acids. The V gene's germline CDR1 is SQVTM and CDR2 ANQGSEA. The CDR3 is CSIWRGNTEAFF. The DNA of the CDR3 is TGCAGCATTTGGAGGGGGAACACTGAAGCTTTCTTT.